This T cell receptor beta chain was profiled in a study of shared clonotypes between healthy human individuals. Study-level results: A handful of donors shared about 4.5% of their naive CD4 clonotypes.

Healthy adults negative for HIV, lacking recent acute infections or vaccinations, served as donors. This CDR3 comprises 14 residues. CDR1 is SNHLY and CDR2 is FYNNEI in the germline V gene. V was pared by 2 bases and J by 9 bases, with 14 bases between. This clone came up a few times. Its antigen is not known. The DNA input per sorted-subset replicate PCR was about 190 ng, corresponding to roughly 30,000 T cell genomes. Sequencing was performed with immunoSEQ multiplex PCR; in TCRdb, only in-frame clones are kept and a portion is missing. The sample has nearly 1,000,000 clones, 70% to 85% seen once. This sequence was found in a man between 18 and 29 years old in good health. The sequencing sample was made of memory CD4+ T cells sorted from blood. Subset denoted: CD45RA-negative fraction. V and J are TRBV2 and TRBJ1-5, with D maybe TRBD1 (5 bases). DNA of the CDR3: TGTGCCAGCAGTGAAAACGAGGCAAGGGGGCCCCAGCATTTT. Residues: CASSENEARGPQHF.